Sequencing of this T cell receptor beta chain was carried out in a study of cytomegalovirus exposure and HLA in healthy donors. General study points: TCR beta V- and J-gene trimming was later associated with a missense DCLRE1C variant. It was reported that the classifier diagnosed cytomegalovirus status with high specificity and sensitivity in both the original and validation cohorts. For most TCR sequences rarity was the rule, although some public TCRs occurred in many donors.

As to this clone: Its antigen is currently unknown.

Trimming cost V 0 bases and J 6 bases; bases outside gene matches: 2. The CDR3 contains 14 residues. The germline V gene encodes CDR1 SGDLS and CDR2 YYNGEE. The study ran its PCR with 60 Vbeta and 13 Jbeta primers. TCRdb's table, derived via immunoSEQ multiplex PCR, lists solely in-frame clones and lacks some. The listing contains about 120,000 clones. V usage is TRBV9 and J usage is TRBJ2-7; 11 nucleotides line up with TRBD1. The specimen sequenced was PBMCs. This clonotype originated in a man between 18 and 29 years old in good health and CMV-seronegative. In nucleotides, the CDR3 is TGTGCCAGCAGCGTAGTGGGGACAGGGGGCGAGCAGTACTTC. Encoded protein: CASSVVGTGGEQYF.